A selection of T cell receptor beta chains follows, all from one sample in a study of human T cells and chemical hapten exposure. MiXCR, run by TCRdb on the RACE reads, gives a single entry per CDR3 protein. The data contain fewer than 400,000 distinct CDR3 sequences, under 9% of them singletons. Here the sequenced sample was whole blood, taken in connection with sensitization to the hapten diphenylcyclopropenone (DPC). The receptors originated from a woman aged 18-30 years with alopecia areata. Some clones in this sample may be carry-over from other donors' samples. CDR3s include the opening cysteine and the closing phenylalanine or tryptophan. D genes are given only for firm matches. Rows may omit the clone size; those that give it use once, few, many or a size class.

TRBV7-2	TRBJ2-5	.	many	CASSFDRQETQYF	TGTGCCAGCAGCTTCGACAGACAAGAGACCCAGTACTTC
TRBV7-2	TRBJ2-3	.	few	CASSLDRRTDTQYF	TGTGCCAGCAGCTTAGACAGACGCACAGATACGCAGTATTTT
TRBV6-5	TRBJ1-1	TRBD1	.	CASRYTGQGATEAFF	TGTGCCAGCAGGTATACTGGACAGGGGGCCACTGAAGCTTTCTTT
TRBV5-6	TRBJ2-1	.	many	CASSSRPGVSYNEQFF	TGTGCCAGCAGCTCCCGGCCCGGGGTCTCCTACAATGAGCAGTTCTTC
TRBV29-1	TRBJ2-3	.	.	CSVVQDTQYF	TGCAGCGTCGTCCAAGATACGCAGTATTTT
TRBV5-1	TRBJ2-3	TRBD2	many	CASSSLAGASDTQYF	TGCGCCAGCAGCTCCCTAGCGGGGGCCTCCGATACGCAGTATTTT
TRBV3-1	TRBJ2-1	.	many	CASSQQGYNEQFF	TGTGCCAGCAGCCAACAGGGTTACAATGAGCAGTTCTTC
TRBV7-8	TRBJ2-7	.	.	CASSLDSNSYEQYF	TGTGCCAGCAGCTTAGACAGCAACTCCTACGAGCAGTACTTC
TRBV6-2/TRBV6-3	TRBJ2-1	.	many	CASSFSRNEQFF	TGTGCCAGCAGTTTTTCCCGCAATGAGCAGTTCTTC
TRBV7-2	TRBJ2-7	TRBD1	few	CASSFSQGRYEQYF	TGTGCCAGCAGCTTCTCACAGGGGCGGTACGAGCAGTACTTC
TRBV7-9	TRBJ1-1	.	.	CASSEGVTEAFF	TGTGCCAGCAGCGAGGGCGTCACTGAAGCTTTCTTT
TRBV4-2	TRBJ1-4	.	few	CASSQSRNEKLFF	TGTGCCAGCAGCCAATCACGGAATGAAAAACTGTTTTTT
TRBV29-1	TRBJ1-1	.	many	CSVEQTNEAFF	TGCAGCGTTGAACAGACAAATGAAGCTTTCTTT
TRBV2	TRBJ2-7	.	.	CASSERFNPYF	TGTGCCAGCAGTGAGAGGTTTAACCCGTACTTC
TRBV14	TRBJ2-3	.	.	CASSHIWGDTDTQYF	TGTGCCAGCAGCCACATATGGGGAGACACAGATACGCAGTATTTT
TRBV20-1	TRBJ2-1	.	few	CSARYGGVDNEQFF	TGCAGTGCTAGGTACGGGGGCGTTGACAATGAGCAGTTCTTC
TRBV6-2/TRBV6-3	TRBJ2-1	.	many	CASRTLGGPYNEQFF	TGTGCCAGCAGGACCTTGGGGGGCCCATACAATGAGCAGTTCTTC
TRBV7-9	TRBJ2-3	TRBD1	few	CASSTGTGTGDTQYF	TGTGCCAGCAGCACCGGGACAGGGACGGGAGATACGCAGTATTTT
TRBV5-5	TRBJ2-7	.	few	CVSPGDRSYEQYF	TGTGTCTCACCGGGGGATCGATCCTACGAGCAGTACTTC
TRBV11-2	TRBJ2-3	.	few	CASSPPGLGVTDTQYF	TGTGCCAGCAGCCCGCCTGGTCTCGGGGTCACAGATACGCAGTATTTT
TRBV7-6	TRBJ1-4	.	few	CASSLVRDPAEKLFF	TGTGCCAGCAGCTTAGTCCGGGACCCGGCAGAAAAACTGTTTTTT
TRBV5-6	TRBJ1-1	TRBD1	.	CASSTGDTEAFF	TGTGCCAGCAGTACAGGGGACACTGAAGCTTTCTTT
TRBV5-1	TRBJ1-2	.	many	CASSQTGMTDPYGYTF	TGCGCCAGCAGCCAGACAGGAATGACGGATCCCTATGGCTACACCTTC
TRBV20-1	TRBJ2-7	TRBD2	many	CSARPSGARYEQYF	TGCAGTGCTCGCCCTAGCGGGGCACGCTACGAGCAGTACTTC
TRBV5-4	TRBJ1-2	.	few	CASSRGVILNYGYTF	TGTGCCAGCAGCCGCGGGGTAATACTTAACTATGGCTACACCTTC
TRBV7-2	TRBJ1-1	.	few	CASSSPKGAWSEAFF	TGTGCCAGCAGCTCCCCTAAGGGTGCTTGGAGTGAAGCTTTCTTT